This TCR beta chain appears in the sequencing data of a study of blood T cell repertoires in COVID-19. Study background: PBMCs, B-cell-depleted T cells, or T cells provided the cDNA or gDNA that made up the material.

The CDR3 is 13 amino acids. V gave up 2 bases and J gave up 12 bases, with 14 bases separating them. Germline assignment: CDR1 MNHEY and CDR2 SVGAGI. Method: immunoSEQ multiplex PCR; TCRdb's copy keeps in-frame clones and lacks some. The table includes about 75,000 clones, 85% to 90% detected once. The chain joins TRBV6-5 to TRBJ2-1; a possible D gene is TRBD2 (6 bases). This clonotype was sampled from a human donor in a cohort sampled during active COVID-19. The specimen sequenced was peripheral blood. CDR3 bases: TGTGCCAGCAGTTACCCAAATAGCGGCTCGCAGTTCTTC. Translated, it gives CASSYPNSGSQFF.